This T cell receptor beta chain was found in a study of T cells after yellow fever vaccination. TCRdb re-derived calls from the 5' RACE reads in MiXCR, one entry per CDR3 protein. The table lists fewer than 450,000 distinct CDR3 sequences, almost 4% of them singletons. With 5 bases removed from V and 0 bases from J, the gap between germline ends came to 13 bases. This CDR3 spans 15 amino acids. CDR1 SGHTA and CDR2 FQGNSA come from the germline V gene. Study-level points and caveats: Booster sampling recovered most clones from primary vaccination (under 98% CD4, approximately 90% CD8). Highly abundant clonotypes carried over from the bulk population could end up in FACS-sorted repertoires as contaminants.

This clonotype was picked up a small number of times. Antigen unknown. This chain uses TRBV7-2 with TRBJ1-2; unclear D gene. The receptor's source is a man younger than 35 who received the YFV17D yellow fever vaccine. Sequenced material: PBMCs, taken 5 days after the yellow fever booster vaccination. The CDR3 bases are TGTGCCAGCAGCGCACTCCCTAACTCTAACTATGGCTACACCTTC. It is translated as CASSALPNSNYGYTF.